This TCR beta chain comes out of a study of blood T cell repertoires in COVID-19. Across the study: Sites across the United States, Italy and Spain contributed samples from acute and convalescent COVID-19. T cells, B-cell-depleted T cells, or PBMCs provided the cDNA or gDNA that served as material.

The authors' processing: By means of reference gene primer amplification, nucleated cell counts were estimated. Data came from immunoSEQ multiplex PCR; TCRdb stores just in-frame clones and leaves some out. V and J calls and clone size are copied from that table; D and trimming were computed from the DNA. The sample has just under 45,000 clones; over 75% are singletons. Trimming at V came to 1 base and at J to 7 bases, leaving 9 bases not matched to a gene. CDR3 length: 15 residues. Germline CDR1 reads SGHTA; CDR2 reads FQGNSA. This receptor was obtained from a woman between 35 and 50 years old with acute or convalescent COVID-19. Sequencing was performed on peripheral blood. The chain carries TRBV7-2 and TRBJ1-1; 7 positions match TRBD1. The CDR3: CASSLVRGQAREAFF. CDR3 nucleotide sequence: TGTGCCAGCAGCTTAGTAAGGGGGCAAGCCCGTGAAGCTTTCTTT.